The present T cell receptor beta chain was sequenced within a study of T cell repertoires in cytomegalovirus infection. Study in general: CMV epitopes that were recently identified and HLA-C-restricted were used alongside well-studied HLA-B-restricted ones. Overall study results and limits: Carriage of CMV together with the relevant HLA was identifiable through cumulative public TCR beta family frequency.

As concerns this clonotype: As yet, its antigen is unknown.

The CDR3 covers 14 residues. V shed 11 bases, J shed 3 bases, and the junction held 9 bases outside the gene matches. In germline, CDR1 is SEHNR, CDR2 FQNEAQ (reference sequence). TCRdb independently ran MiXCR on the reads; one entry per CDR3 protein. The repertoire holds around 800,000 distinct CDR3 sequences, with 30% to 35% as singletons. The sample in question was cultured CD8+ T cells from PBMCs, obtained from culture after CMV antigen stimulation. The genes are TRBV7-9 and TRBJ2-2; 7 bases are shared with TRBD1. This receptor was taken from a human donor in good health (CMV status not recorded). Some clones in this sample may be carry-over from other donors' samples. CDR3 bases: TGTGCCGGCCTGACAGGGTCGTACACCGGGGAGCTGTTTTTT. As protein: CAGLTGSYTGELFF.